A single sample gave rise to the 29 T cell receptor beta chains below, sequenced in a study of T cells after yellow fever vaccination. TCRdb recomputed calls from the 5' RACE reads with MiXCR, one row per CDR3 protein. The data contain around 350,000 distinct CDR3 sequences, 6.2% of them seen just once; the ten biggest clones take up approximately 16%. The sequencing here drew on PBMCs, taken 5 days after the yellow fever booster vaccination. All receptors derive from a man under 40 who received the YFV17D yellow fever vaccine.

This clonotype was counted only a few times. CDR3 region: CASSLGTSGINEQFF. Written as DNA, the CDR3 is TGTGCCAGCAGCTTAGGGACTAGCGGGATCAATGAGCAGTTCTTC. The genes are TRBV7-2 and TRBJ2-1, with 12 bases lining up with TRBD2. Losses at the gene ends were 1 base for V and 6 bases for J; bases not matched to a gene: 1. In germline, CDR1 is SGHTA, CDR2 FQGNSA. The CDR3 sequence is 15 residues long.

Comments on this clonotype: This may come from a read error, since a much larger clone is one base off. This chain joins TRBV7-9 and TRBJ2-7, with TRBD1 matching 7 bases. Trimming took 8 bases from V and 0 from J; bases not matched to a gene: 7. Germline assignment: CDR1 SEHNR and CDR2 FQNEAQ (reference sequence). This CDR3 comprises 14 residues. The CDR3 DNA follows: TGTGCCAGCGGCGACAGGGTTAGCTCCTACGAGCAGTACTTC. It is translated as CASGDRVSSYEQYF. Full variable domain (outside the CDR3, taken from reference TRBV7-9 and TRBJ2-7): DTGVSQNPRHKITKRGQNVTFRCDPISEHNRLYWYRQTLGQGPEFLTYFQNEAQLEKSRLLSDRFSAERPKGSFSTLEIQRTEQGDSAMYLCASGDRVSSYEQYFGPGTRLTVT.

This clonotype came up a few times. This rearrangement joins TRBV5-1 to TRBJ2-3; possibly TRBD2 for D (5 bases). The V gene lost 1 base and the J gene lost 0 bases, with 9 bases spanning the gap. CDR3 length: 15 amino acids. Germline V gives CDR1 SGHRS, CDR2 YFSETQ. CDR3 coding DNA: TGCGCCAGCAGCTTGCGGGGAGAGAGCACAGATACGCAGTATTTT. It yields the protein CASSLRGESTDTQYF.

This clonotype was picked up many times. CDR3 bases: TGCAGTGCTGGGGGGACGGTTAACTATGGCTACACCTTC. Its protein product is CSAGGTVNYGYTF. The chain recombines TRBV20-1 with TRBJ1-2, with TRBD1 as a possible D gene (5 bases). Trimming took off 5 bases at V and 1 base at J, with 11 bases between the two ends. Germline CDR1 and CDR2: DFQATT and SNEGSKA (reference sequence). The CDR3 length is 13 residues.

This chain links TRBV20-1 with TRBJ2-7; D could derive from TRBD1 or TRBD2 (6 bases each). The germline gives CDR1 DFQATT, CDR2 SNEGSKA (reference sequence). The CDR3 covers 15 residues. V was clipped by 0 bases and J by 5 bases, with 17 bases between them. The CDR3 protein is CSARDGSGAGDEQYF. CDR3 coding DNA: TGCAGTGCTAGAGATGGGTCGGGGGCGGGTGACGAGCAGTACTTC.

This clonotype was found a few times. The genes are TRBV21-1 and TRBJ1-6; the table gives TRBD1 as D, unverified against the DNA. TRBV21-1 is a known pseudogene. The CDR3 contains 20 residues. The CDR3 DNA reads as TGTGCCAGCAGCATCCACCGGACCTTCTGTCACGGCTCCTATAATTCACCCCTCCACTTT. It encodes CASSIHRTFCHGSYNSPLHF.

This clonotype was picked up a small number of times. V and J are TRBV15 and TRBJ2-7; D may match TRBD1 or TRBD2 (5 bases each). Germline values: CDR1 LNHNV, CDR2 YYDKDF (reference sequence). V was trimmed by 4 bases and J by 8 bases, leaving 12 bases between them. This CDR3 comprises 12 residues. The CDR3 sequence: CATSIRGRQQYF. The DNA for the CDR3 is TGTGCCACCAGCATTAGGGGACGCCAGCAGTACTTC.

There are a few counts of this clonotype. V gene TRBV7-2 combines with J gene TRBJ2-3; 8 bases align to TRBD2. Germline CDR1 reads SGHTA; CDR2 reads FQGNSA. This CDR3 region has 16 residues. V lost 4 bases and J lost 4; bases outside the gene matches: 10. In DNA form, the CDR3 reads TGTGCCAGCAGCTCTAAGCGGGAGAGGCGGTCAGATACGCAGTATTTT. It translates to CASSSKRERRSDTQYF.

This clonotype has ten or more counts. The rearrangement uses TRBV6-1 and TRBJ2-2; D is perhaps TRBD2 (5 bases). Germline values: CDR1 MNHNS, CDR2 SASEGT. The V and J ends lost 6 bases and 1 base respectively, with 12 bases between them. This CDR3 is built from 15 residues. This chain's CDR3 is CASSPDGVNTGELFF. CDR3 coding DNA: TGTGCCAGCAGCCCCGACGGGGTGAACACCGGGGAGCTGTTTTTT.

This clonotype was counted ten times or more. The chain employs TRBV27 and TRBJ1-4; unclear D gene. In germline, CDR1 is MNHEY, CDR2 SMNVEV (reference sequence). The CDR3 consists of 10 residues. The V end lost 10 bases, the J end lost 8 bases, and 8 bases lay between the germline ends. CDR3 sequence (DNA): TGTGCCACTAAGGGCGAAAAACTGTTTTTT. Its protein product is CATKGEKLFF.

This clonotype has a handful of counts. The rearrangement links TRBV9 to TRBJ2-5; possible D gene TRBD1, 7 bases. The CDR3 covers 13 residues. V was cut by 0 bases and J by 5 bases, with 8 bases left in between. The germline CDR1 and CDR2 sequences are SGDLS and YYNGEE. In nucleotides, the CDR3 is TGTGCCAGCAGCGTAGCAGGGGGGGAGACCCAGTACTTC. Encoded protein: CASSVAGGETQYF.

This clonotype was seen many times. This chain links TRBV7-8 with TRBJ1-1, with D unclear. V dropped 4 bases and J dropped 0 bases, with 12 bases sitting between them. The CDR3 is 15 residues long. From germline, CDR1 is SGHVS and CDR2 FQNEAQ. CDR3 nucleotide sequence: TGTGCCAGCAGCTCCGCCCGGGCTTTGAACACTGAAGCTTTCTTT. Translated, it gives CASSSARALNTEAFF. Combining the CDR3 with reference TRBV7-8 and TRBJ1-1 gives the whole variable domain GAGVSQSPRYKVAKRGQDVALRCDPISGHVSLFWYQQALGQGPEFLTYFQNEAQLDKSGLPSDRFFAERPEGSVSTLKIQRTQQEDSAVYLCASSSARALNTEAFFGQGTRLTVV.

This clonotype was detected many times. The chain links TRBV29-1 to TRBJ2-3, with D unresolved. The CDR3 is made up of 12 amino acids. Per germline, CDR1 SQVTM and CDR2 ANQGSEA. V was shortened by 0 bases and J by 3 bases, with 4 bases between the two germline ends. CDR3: CSVEEGTDTQYF. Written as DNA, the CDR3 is TGCAGCGTTGAAGAAGGTACAGATACGCAGTATTTT.

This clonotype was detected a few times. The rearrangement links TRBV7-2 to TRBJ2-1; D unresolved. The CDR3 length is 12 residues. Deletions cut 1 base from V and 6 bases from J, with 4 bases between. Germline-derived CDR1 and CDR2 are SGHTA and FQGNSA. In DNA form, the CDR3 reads TGTGCCAGCAGCTTAGACATCAATGAGCAGTTCTTC. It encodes CASSLDINEQFF. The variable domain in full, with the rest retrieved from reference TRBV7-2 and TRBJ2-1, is GAGVSQSPSNKVTEKGKDVELRCDPISGHTALYWYRQSLGQGLEFLIYFQGNSAPDKSGLPSDRFSAERTGGSVSTLTIQRTQQEDSAVYLCASSLDINEQFFGPGTRLTVL.

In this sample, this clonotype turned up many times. CDR3 in amino acids: CASSYTSGLAGVRSTGELFF. The DNA of the CDR3 is TGTGCCAGCAGTTACACCTCGGGACTAGCGGGAGTAAGGAGCACCGGGGAGCTGTTTTTT. The V call is TRBV6-2 or TRBV6-3, the J call TRBJ2-2, with 14 bases that match TRBD2. The V and J ends lost 2 bases and 4 bases, in that order; junction bases with no gene match: 12. Per the germline V gene, CDR1 is MNHEY and CDR2 is SVGEGT. The CDR3 totals 20 residues.

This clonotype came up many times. CDR3 bases: TGTGCCAGCAGTTCGGGCCCCCGCGAGCAGTACTTC. Protein product: CASSSGPREQYF. This chain connects TRBV12-3 or TRBV12-4 to TRBJ2-7; no reliable D call. V lost 4 bases and J lost 6, with 10 bases in between. This CDR3 spans 12 amino acids.

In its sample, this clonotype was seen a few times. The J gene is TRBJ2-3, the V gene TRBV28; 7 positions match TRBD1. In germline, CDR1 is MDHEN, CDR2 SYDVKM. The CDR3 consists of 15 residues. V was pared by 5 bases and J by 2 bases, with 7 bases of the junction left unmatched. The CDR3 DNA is TGTGCCAGCAGTCCCCAGGGGGAAGTCACAGATACGCAGTATTTT. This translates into CASSPQGEVTDTQYF.

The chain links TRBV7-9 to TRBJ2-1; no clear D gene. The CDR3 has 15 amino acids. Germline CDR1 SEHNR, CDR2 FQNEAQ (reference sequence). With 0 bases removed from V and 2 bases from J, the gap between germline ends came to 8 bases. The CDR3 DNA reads TGTGCCAGCAGCTTAGCAGGTTCTACCTACAATGAGCAGTTCTTC. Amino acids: CASSLAGSTYNEQFF.

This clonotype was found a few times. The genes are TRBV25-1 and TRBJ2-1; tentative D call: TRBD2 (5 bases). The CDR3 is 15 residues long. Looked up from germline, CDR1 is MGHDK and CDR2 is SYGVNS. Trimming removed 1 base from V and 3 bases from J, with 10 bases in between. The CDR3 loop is CASSEFVSDYNEQFF. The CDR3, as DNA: TGTGCCAGCAGTGAATTTGTTAGCGACTACAATGAGCAGTTCTTC.

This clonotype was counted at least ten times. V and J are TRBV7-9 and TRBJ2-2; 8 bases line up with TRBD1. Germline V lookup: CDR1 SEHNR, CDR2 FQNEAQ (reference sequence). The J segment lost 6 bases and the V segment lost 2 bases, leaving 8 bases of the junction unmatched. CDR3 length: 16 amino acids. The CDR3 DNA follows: TGTGCCAGCAGCTTACCGGACAGGGTAGGGGCCGGGGAGCTGTTTTTT. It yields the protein CASSLPDRVGAGELFF. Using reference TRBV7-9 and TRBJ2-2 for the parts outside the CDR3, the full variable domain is DTGVSQNPRHKITKRGQNVTFRCDPISEHNRLYWYRQTLGQGPEFLTYFQNEAQLEKSRLLSDRFSAERPKGSFSTLEIQRTEQGDSAMYLCASSLPDRVGAGELFFGEGSRLTVL.

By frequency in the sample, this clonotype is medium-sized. CDR3 loop: CASSFTAGTGELFF. The CDR3 DNA reads as TGTGCCAGCAGCTTTACGGCGGGCACCGGGGAGCTGTTTTTT. The chain couples TRBV7-8 to TRBJ2-2; D may be TRBD2 (5 bases). The CDR3 is 14 residues long. The V and J ends lost 3 bases and 4 bases respectively, with 9 bases between them. Germline assignment: CDR1 SGHVS and CDR2 FQNEAQ.

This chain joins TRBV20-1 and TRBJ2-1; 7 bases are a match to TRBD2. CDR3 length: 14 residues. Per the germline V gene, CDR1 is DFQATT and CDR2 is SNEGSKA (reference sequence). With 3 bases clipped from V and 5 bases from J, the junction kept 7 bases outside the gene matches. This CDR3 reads CSASGASGDNEQFF. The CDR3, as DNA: TGCAGTGCTAGTGGGGCTAGCGGAGACAATGAGCAGTTCTTC.

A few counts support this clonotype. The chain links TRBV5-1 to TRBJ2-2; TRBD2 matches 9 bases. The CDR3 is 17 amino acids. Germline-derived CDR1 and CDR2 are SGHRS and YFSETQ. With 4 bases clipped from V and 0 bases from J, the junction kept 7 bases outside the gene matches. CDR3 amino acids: CASSPSLAGTNTGELFF. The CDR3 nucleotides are TGCGCCAGCAGCCCCTCCCTAGCGGGAACGAACACCGGGGAGCTGTTTTTT.

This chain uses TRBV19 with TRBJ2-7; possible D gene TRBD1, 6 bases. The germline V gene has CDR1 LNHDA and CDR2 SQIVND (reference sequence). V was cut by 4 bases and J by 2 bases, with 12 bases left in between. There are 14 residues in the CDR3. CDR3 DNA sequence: TGTGCCAGTAGTAAGGGGGACCGCACCTACGAGCAGTACTTC. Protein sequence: CASSKGDRTYEQYF. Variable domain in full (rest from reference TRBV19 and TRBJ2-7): DGGITQSPKYLFRKEGQNVTLSCEQNLNHDAMYWYRQDPGQGLRLIYYSQIVNDFQKGDIAEGYSVSREKKESFPLTVTSAQKNPTAFYLCASSKGDRTYEQYFGPGTRLTVT.

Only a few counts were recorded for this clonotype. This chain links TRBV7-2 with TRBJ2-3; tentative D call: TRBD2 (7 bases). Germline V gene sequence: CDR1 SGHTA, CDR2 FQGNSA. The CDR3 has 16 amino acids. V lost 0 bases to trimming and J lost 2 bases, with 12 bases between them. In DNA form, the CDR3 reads TGTGCCAGCAGCTTAGCGCAGGGGAGGGTCACAGATACGCAGTATTTT. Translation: CASSLAQGRVTDTQYF.

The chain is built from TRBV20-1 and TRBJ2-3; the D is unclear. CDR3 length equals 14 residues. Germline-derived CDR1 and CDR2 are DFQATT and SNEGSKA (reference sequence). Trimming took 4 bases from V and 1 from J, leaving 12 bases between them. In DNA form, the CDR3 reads TGCAGTGCTACCAGCGAGCTGGGCACAGATACGCAGTATTTT. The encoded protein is CSATSELGTDTQYF.

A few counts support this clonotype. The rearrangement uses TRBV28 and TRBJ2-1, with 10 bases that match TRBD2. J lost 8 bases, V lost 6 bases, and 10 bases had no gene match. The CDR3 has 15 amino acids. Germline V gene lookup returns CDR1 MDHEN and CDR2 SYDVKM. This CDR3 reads CASSYSGRFRDEQFF. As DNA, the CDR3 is TGTGCCAGCAGCTATAGCGGGAGGTTTCGTGATGAGCAGTTCTTC.

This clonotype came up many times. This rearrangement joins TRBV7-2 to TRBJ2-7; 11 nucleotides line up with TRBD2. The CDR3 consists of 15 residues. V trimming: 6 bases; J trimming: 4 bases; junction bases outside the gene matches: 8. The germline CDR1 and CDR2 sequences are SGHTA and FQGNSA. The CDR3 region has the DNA TGTGCCAGCAGAATAGCGGGAGGGTCATTGTACGAGCAGTACTTC. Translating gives CASRIAGGSLYEQYF.

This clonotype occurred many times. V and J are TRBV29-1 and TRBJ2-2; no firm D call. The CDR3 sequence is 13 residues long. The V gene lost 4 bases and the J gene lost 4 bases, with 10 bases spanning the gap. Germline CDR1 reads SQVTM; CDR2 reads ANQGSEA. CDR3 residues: CSVVKSITGELFF. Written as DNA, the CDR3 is TGCAGCGTTGTAAAGTCCATCACCGGGGAGCTGTTTTTT.